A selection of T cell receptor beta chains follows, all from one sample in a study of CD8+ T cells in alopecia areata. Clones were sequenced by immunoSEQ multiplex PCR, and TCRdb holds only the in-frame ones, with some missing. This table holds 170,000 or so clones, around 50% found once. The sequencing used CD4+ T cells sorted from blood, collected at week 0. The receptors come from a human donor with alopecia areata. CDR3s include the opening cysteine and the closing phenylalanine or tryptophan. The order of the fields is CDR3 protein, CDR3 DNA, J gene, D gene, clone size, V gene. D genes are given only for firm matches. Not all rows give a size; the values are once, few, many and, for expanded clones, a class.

cdr3_aa: CASSEPDRVGYGYTF
cdr3_nt: TGTGCCAGCAGCGAACCCGACAGGGTTGGATATGGCTACACCTTC
j_call: TRBJ1-2
d_call: TRBD1
clone_size: few
v_call: TRBV5-6

cdr3_aa: CASSSLYRGKETQYF
cdr3_nt: TGTGCCAGCAGCTCATTATACAGGGGGAAGGAGACCCAGTACTTC
j_call: TRBJ2-5
d_call: TRBD1
clone_size: -
v_call: TRBV7-9

cdr3_aa: CSVDPSGAKGYGYTF
cdr3_nt: TGCAGCGTTGACCCATCAGGGGCCAAGGGTTATGGCTACACCTTC
j_call: TRBJ1-2
d_call: -
clone_size: -
v_call: TRBV29-1

cdr3_aa: CASSSTQGPNEQFF
cdr3_nt: TGCGCCAGCAGCTCCACTCAGGGACCCAATGAGCAGTTCTTC
j_call: TRBJ2-1
d_call: -
clone_size: -
v_call: TRBV5-1

cdr3_aa: CASNTRTPNAAFF
cdr3_nt: TGTGCCAGCAATACTCGGACCCCTAACGCAGCTTTCTTT
j_call: TRBJ1-1
d_call: -
clone_size: once
v_call: TRBV6-5

cdr3_aa: CASVRRENTEAFF
cdr3_nt: TGTGCCAGTGTCCGACGGGAAAACACTGAAGCTTTCTTT
j_call: TRBJ1-1
d_call: -
clone_size: -
v_call: TRBV19

cdr3_aa: CASSQVQRGSYEQYF
cdr3_nt: TGCGCCAGCAGCCAAGTACAGCGGGGGTCCTACGAGCAGTACTTC
j_call: TRBJ2-7
d_call: TRBD2
clone_size: -
v_call: TRBV4-1

cdr3_aa: CASSLGPMEVKPGYTF
cdr3_nt: TGTGCCAGCAGCTTGGGCCCGATGGAAGTGAAACCAGGCTACACCTTC
j_call: TRBJ1-2
d_call: -
clone_size: few
v_call: TRBV5-5

cdr3_aa: CAIRGSSGANVLTF
cdr3_nt: TGTGCCATCAGGGGGTCCTCTGGGGCCAACGTCCTGACTTTC
j_call: TRBJ2-6
d_call: -
clone_size: -
v_call: TRBV10-3

cdr3_aa: CASSQVGGMGTDTQYF
cdr3_nt: TGCGCCAGCAGCCAAGTAGGGGGCATGGGCACAGATACGCAGTATTTT
j_call: TRBJ2-3
d_call: TRBD1
clone_size: few
v_call: TRBV4-1

cdr3_aa: CASRVLGGYNEQFF
cdr3_nt: TGTGCCAGTAGGGTCTTAGGAGGCTACAATGAGCAGTTCTTC
j_call: TRBJ2-1
d_call: -
clone_size: few
v_call: TRBV19

cdr3_aa: CASSGQGGTDTQYF
cdr3_nt: TGTGCCAGCAGTGGACAGGGGGGGACAGATACGCAGTATTTT
j_call: TRBJ2-3
d_call: TRBD1
clone_size: -
v_call: TRBV7-8

cdr3_aa: CATSGPTSRHNEQFF
cdr3_nt: TGTGCCACCAGCGGTCCGACTAGTCGGCACAATGAGCAGTTCTTC
j_call: TRBJ2-1
d_call: -
clone_size: -
v_call: TRBV15

cdr3_aa: CASSFAANTEAFF
cdr3_nt: TGCGCCAGCAGCTTTGCAGCGAACACTGAAGCTTTCTTT
j_call: TRBJ1-1
d_call: -
clone_size: few
v_call: TRBV5-1

cdr3_aa: CASSLGGNSGNTIYF
cdr3_nt: TGCGCCAGCAGCTTGGGGGGCAACTCTGGAAACACCATATATTTT
j_call: TRBJ1-3
d_call: -
clone_size: -
v_call: TRBV5-1

cdr3_aa: CASSQVAGGPPYEQYF
cdr3_nt: TGCGCCAGCAGCCAAGTAGCGGGGGGGCCGCCCTACGAGCAGTACTTC
j_call: TRBJ2-7
d_call: TRBD2
clone_size: few
v_call: TRBV4-1

cdr3_aa: CSVDRGRGGYTF
cdr3_nt: TGCAGCGTTGACAGGGGGCGAGGTGGCTACACCTTC
j_call: TRBJ1-2
d_call: TRBD1
clone_size: -
v_call: TRBV29-1

cdr3_aa: CSVEGPLYEQYF
cdr3_nt: TGCAGCGTTGAGGGGCCGCTCTACGAGCAGTACTTC
j_call: TRBJ2-7
d_call: -
clone_size: few
v_call: TRBV29-1

cdr3_aa: CARTTSLGTDTQYF
cdr3_nt: TGTGCCAGAACCACTTCATTGGGCACAGATACGCAGTATTTT
j_call: TRBJ2-3
d_call: -
clone_size: few
v_call: TRBV2

cdr3_aa: CASSGRERGRNQPQHF
cdr3_nt: TGTGCCAGCAGTGGCCGGGAAAGGGGCCGCAATCAGCCCCAGCATTTT
j_call: TRBJ1-5
d_call: -
clone_size: -
v_call: TRBV6-1

cdr3_aa: CSVATFVETQYF
cdr3_nt: TGCAGCGTTGCCACGTTTGTAGAGACCCAGTACTTC
j_call: TRBJ2-5
d_call: -
clone_size: few
v_call: TRBV29-1

cdr3_aa: CASSFGTGGVSPLHF
cdr3_nt: TGCGCCAGCAGCTTTGGGACAGGCGGGGTTTCACCCCTCCACTTT
j_call: TRBJ1-6
d_call: TRBD1
clone_size: -
v_call: TRBV5-1

cdr3_aa: CASSPGQGSFYEQYF
cdr3_nt: TGCGCCAGCAGCCCTGGACAGGGGTCATTCTACGAGCAGTACTTC
j_call: TRBJ2-7
d_call: TRBD1
clone_size: -
v_call: TRBV5-1

cdr3_aa: CASSSAGDSRTYEQYF
cdr3_nt: TGTGCCAGCAGCTCAGCCGGGGACAGTAGAACCTACGAGCAGTACTTC
j_call: TRBJ2-7
d_call: TRBD1
clone_size: -
v_call: TRBV7-8

cdr3_aa: CASSINSGYGYTF
cdr3_nt: TGCGCCAGCAGCATTAACTCAGGCTATGGCTACACCTTC
j_call: TRBJ1-2
d_call: -
clone_size: -
v_call: TRBV5-1

cdr3_aa: CSVDWEYGGYTF
cdr3_nt: TGCAGCGTTGACTGGGAATATGGTGGCTACACCTTC
j_call: TRBJ1-2
d_call: -
clone_size: -
v_call: TRBV29-1

cdr3_aa: CASSYSGGNYGYTF
cdr3_nt: TGTGCCAGCAGTTACTCCGGGGGTAACTATGGCTACACCTTC
j_call: TRBJ1-2
d_call: -
clone_size: -
v_call: TRBV6-5

cdr3_aa: CAWSRDSNQPQHF
cdr3_nt: TGTGCCTGGAGTCGGGACAGCAATCAGCCCCAGCATTTT
j_call: TRBJ1-5
d_call: -
clone_size: few
v_call: TRBV30

cdr3_aa: CAWKRAGANVLTF
cdr3_nt: TGTGCCTGGAAGAGGGCTGGGGCCAACGTCCTGACTTTC
j_call: TRBJ2-6
d_call: -
clone_size: -
v_call: TRBV30

cdr3_aa: CAWSTYGTNPPGETQYF
cdr3_nt: TGTGCCTGGAGTACCTACGGGACTAACCCTCCAGGGGAGACCCAGTACTTC
j_call: TRBJ2-5
d_call: TRBD2
clone_size: -
v_call: TRBV30

cdr3_aa: CATSSLVSSGNTIYF
cdr3_nt: TGTGCCACCAGCTCCCTCGTCAGCTCTGGAAACACCATATATTTT
j_call: TRBJ1-3
d_call: -
clone_size: -
v_call: TRBV15

cdr3_aa: CASSGPGRRGHEQYF
cdr3_nt: TGTGCCAGCAGCGGACCGGGCAGGAGGGGTCACGAGCAGTACTTC
j_call: TRBJ2-7
d_call: -
clone_size: -
v_call: TRBV2

cdr3_aa: CATSRDGLLSNQPQHF
cdr3_nt: TGTGCCACCAGCAGAGACGGATTACTTAGCAATCAGCCCCAGCATTTT
j_call: TRBJ1-5
d_call: -
clone_size: -
v_call: TRBV15

cdr3_aa: CSAGFREKLFF
cdr3_nt: TGCAGTGCGGGGTTTAGGGAAAAACTGTTTTTT
j_call: TRBJ1-4
d_call: -
clone_size: -
v_call: TRBV20-1

cdr3_aa: CAIRLAGGSDTQYF
cdr3_nt: TGTGCCATCAGACTAGCGGGGGGGTCAGATACGCAGTATTTT
j_call: TRBJ2-3
d_call: TRBD2
clone_size: -
v_call: TRBV10-3

cdr3_aa: CASRRGKGTDTQYF
cdr3_nt: TGTGCCAGCAGGCGGGGGAAGGGCACAGATACGCAGTATTTT
j_call: TRBJ2-3
d_call: TRBD2
clone_size: few
v_call: TRBV6-5

cdr3_aa: CASSESTHGYTF
cdr3_nt: TGTGCCAGCAGTGAATCCACACATGGCTACACCTTC
j_call: TRBJ1-2
d_call: -
clone_size: -
v_call: TRBV2

cdr3_aa: CASSLTSGSYNEQFF
cdr3_nt: TGTGCCAGCAGTCTGACTAGCGGTTCCTACAATGAGCAGTTCTTC
j_call: TRBJ2-1
d_call: TRBD2
clone_size: few
v_call: TRBV2

cdr3_aa: CASSQGRGETTNTGELFF
cdr3_nt: TGTGCCAGCAGCCAAGGAAGAGGCGAGACAACGAACACCGGGGAGCTGTTTTTT
j_call: TRBJ2-2
d_call: -
clone_size: few
v_call: TRBV14

cdr3_aa: CSVGSSARDTQYF
cdr3_nt: TGCAGCGTTGGGTCCTCGGCCCGGGATACGCAGTATTTT
j_call: TRBJ2-3
d_call: -
clone_size: -
v_call: TRBV29-1